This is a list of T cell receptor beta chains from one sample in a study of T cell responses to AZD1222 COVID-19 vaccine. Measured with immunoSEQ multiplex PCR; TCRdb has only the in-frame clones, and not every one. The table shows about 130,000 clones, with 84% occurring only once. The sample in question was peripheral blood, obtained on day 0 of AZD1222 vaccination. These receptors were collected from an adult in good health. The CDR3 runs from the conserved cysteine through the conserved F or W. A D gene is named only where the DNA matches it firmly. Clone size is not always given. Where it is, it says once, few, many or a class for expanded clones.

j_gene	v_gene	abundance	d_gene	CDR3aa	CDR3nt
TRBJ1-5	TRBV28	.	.	CASRGRSFNQPQHF	TGTGCCAGCAGGGGCAGAAGTTTCAATCAGCCCCAGCATTTT
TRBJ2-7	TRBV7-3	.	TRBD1	CASSPSGQHYEQYF	TGTGCCAGCAGCCCTTCGGGACAGCATTACGAGCAGTACTTC
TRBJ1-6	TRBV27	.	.	CASSPSWGNNSPLHF	TGTGCCAGCAGCCCCTCGTGGGGAAATAATTCACCCCTCCACTTT
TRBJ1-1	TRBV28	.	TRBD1	CASGDRTNTEAFF	TGTGCCAGCGGGGACAGGACGAACACTGAAGCTTTCTTT
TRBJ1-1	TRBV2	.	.	CASSDLRGSEAFF	TGTGCCAGCAGTGATTTGCGAGGTTCTGAAGCTTTCTTT
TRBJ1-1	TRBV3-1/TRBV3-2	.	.	CASSSDPSDTEAFF	TGTGCCAGCAGCTCCGACCCCTCGGACACTGAAGCTTTCTTT
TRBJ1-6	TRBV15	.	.	CATSRDNSPLHF	TGTGCCACCAGCAGAGATAATTCACCCCTCCACTTT
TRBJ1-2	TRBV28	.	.	CASSPRTGRRGYNYGYTF	TGTGCCAGCAGCCCAAGGACCGGACGGCGCGGCTATAACTATGGCTACACCTTC
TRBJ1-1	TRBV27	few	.	CASSLSGMTLATEAFF	TGTGCCAGCAGTTTATCAGGAATGACTTTGGCCACTGAAGCTTTCTTT
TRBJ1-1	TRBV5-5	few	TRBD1	CASSWPTGGLLDEAFF	TGTGCCAGCAGCTGGCCGACAGGGGGCTTATTGGATGAAGCTTTCTTT
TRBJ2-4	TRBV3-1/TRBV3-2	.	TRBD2	CASSQGLAGGPGKNIQYF	TGTGCCAGCAGCCAGGGACTAGCGGGGGGGCCAGGCAAAAACATTCAGTACTTC
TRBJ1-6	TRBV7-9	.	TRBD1	CASSQDRANSPLHF	TGTGCCAGCAGCCAGGACAGGGCTAATTCACCCCTCCACTTT
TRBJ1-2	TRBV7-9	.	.	CASSLEGAPNYGYTF	TGTGCCAGCAGCTTAGAGGGTGCCCCTAACTATGGCTACACCTTC
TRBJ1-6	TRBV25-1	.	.	CASSQSSYNSPLHF	TGTGCCAGCAGTCAGAGCTCCTATAATTCACCCCTCCACTTT
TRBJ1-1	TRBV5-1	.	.	CASSYSYMNTEAFF	TGCGCCAGCAGCTACTCTTACATGAACACTGAAGCTTTCTTT
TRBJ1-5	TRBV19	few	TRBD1	CASSPGQEGNQPQHF	TGTGCCAGTAGCCCGGGACAGGAGGGCAATCAGCCCCAGCATTTT
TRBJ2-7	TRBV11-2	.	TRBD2	CASSPLGTSRYEQYF	TGTGCCAGCAGCCCTCTAGGGACTAGTCGCTACGAGCAGTACTTC
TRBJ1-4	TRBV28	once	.	CASSKDTVNEKLFF	TGTGCCAGCAGTAAGGACACGGTTAATGAAAAACTGTTTTTT
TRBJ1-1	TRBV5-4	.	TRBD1	CASSFGQGRKNTEAFF	TGTGCCAGCAGCTTCGGACAGGGAAGGAAGAACACTGAAGCTTTCTTT
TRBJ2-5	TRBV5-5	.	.	CASSLEETQYF	TGTGCCAGCAGCTTGGAGGAGACCCAGTACTTC
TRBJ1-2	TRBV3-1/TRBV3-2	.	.	CASSIRTANGYTF	TGTGCCAGCAGCATACGGACAGCTAATGGCTACACCTTC
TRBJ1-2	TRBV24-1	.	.	CATSEDSYGYTF	TGTGCCACCAGTGAGGACAGCTATGGCTACACCTTC
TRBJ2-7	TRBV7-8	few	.	CASSSSGYSYEQYF	TGTGCCAGCAGCAGTTCGGGATATTCCTACGAGCAGTACTTC
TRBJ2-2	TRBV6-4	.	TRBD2	CASSPTSGGAGELFF	TGTGCCAGCAGTCCGACTAGCGGGGGGGCCGGGGAGCTGTTTTTT
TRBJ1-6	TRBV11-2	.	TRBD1	CASSLLPGQGASPLHF	TGTGCCAGCAGCTTGCTTCCGGGACAGGGCGCTTCACCCCTCCACTTT
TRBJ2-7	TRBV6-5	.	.	CASSPPGLSYEQYF	TGTGCCAGCAGTCCCCCGGGCCTATCCTACGAGCAGTACTTC
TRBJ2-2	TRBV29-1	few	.	CSAGPGRAGELFF	TGCAGCGCCGGGCCGGGAAGGGCCGGGGAGCTGTTTTTT
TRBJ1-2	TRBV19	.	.	CASGQGLGYGYTF	TGTGCCAGTGGTCAGGGCCTGGGCTATGGCTACACCTTC
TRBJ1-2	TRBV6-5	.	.	CASSPRRNYGYTF	TGTGCCAGCAGTCCCCGGAGAAACTATGGCTACACCTTC
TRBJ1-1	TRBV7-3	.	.	CASSLEGNTEAFF	TGTGCCAGCAGCTTAGAGGGTAACACTGAAGCTTTCTTT
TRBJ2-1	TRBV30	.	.	CAWSWGKDEQFF	TGTGCCTGGAGCTGGGGGAAGGATGAGCAGTTCTTC
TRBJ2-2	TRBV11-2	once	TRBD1	CASSLGDRVTGELFF	TGTGCCAGCAGCTTAGGGGACAGGGTAACCGGGGAGCTGTTTTTT
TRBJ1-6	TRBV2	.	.	CASSVEPANSPLHF	TGTGCCAGCAGTGTAGAGCCTGCAAATTCACCCCTCCACTTT
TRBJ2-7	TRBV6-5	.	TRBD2	CASSYTSGGAYEQYF	TGTGCCAGCAGTTACACTAGCGGGGGGGCCTACGAGCAGTACTTC
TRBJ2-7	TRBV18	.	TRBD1	CASSPSDRYEQYF	TGTGCCAGCTCACCATCGGACAGGTACGAGCAGTACTTC
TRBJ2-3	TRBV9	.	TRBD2	CASSVSPPSTSGGAHTQYF	TGTGCCAGCAGCGTAAGTCCCCCTTCGACTAGCGGGGGGGCACATACGCAGTATTTT
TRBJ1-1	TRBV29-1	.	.	CSVSTGGREAFF	TGCAGCGTTAGCACAGGAGGGCGTGAAGCTTTCTTT
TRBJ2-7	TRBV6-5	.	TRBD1	CATGQGGSDEQYF	TGTGCCACCGGACAGGGAGGTTCCGACGAGCAGTACTTC
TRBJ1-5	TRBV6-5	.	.	CASTPQVGNNQPQHF	TGTGCCAGCACCCCCCAGGTGGGTAACAATCAGCCCCAGCATTTT
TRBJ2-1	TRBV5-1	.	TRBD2	CASSLVFQSGAGNEQFF	TGCGCCAGCAGCTTGGTTTTCCAAAGCGGGGCAGGCAATGAGCAGTTCTTC
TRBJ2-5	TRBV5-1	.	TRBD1	CASSSSGTGGAKYQETQYF	TGCGCCAGCAGCTCGAGCGGGACAGGGGGCGCGAAGTACCAAGAGACCCAGTACTTC
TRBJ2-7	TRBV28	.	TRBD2	CASSAGGGYEQYF	TGTGCCAGCAGCGCCGGGGGGGGCTACGAGCAGTACTTC
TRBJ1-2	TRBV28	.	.	CASSPHTLNYGYTF	TGTGCCAGCAGTCCCCACACTCTTAACTATGGCTACACCTTC
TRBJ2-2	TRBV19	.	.	CATHRRANTGELFF	TGTGCCACCCATCGAAGGGCGAACACCGGGGAGCTGTTTTTT
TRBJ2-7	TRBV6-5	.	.	CASSYVGSSYEQYF	TGTGCCAGCAGTTACGTGGGGAGCTCCTACGAGCAGTACTTC
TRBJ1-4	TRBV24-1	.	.	CATSDAANEKLFF	TGTGCCACCAGTGACGCGGCTAATGAAAAACTGTTTTTT
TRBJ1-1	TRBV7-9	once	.	CASSLVIGGTEAFF	TGTGCCAGCAGCTTAGTGATTGGTGGCACTGAAGCTTTCTTT